This is a list of T cell receptor beta chains from one sample in a study of blood T cell repertoires in COVID-19. Using immunoSEQ multiplex PCR, the repertoire was profiled, and TCRdb retains in-frame clones only, with some absent. Of approximately 110,000 clones in the sample, roughly 80% are singletons; the top ten hold roughly 1.6%. The sample comprised peripheral blood. Source of these receptors: a man between 50 and 59 years old with acute or convalescent COVID-19. CDR3s include the opening cysteine and the closing phenylalanine or tryptophan. The order of the fields is V gene, clone size, J gene, D gene, CDR3 DNA, CDR3 protein. The D gene is left open where the match is weak. A row's size may be missing; if present it is once, few, many or a size class.

TRBV29-1	-	TRBJ2-7	TRBD1	TGCAGCGTTGAGTTGGACAGGGGATCCGAGCAGTACTTC	CSVELDRGSEQYF
TRBV10-3	-	TRBJ1-1	-	TGTGCCATCAGTGGGGGGCCGAACACTGAAGCTTTCTTT	CAISGGPNTEAFF
TRBV28	-	TRBJ2-3	TRBD2	TGTGCCAGCAGAACTAGCGGGGGGGCCGGTACGCAGTATTTT	CASRTSGGAGTQYF
TRBV27	few	TRBJ1-6	-	TGTGCCAGCAGTTTATACAGCATCTCCTATAATTCACCCCTCCACTTT	CASSLYSISYNSPLHF
TRBV2	-	TRBJ2-4	TRBD1	TGTGCCAGCGGGGGACCGGGACAGGGAAACATTCAGTACTTC	CASGGPGQGNIQYF
TRBV5-6	-	TRBJ2-7	TRBD1	TGTGCCAGCAGCGCGTGGGACAGTCCCTACGAGCAGTACTTC	CASSAWDSPYEQYF
TRBV11-3	-	TRBJ2-3	TRBD1	TGTGCCAGCAGCCACCGGGACAGCCACACAGATACGCAGTATTTT	CASSHRDSHTDTQYF
TRBV28	-	TRBJ2-1	TRBD2	TGTGCCAGCAGTTTAGCGGGGGGGCCCGATGAGCAGTTCTTC	CASSLAGGPDEQFF
TRBV2	-	TRBJ1-1	-	TGTGCCAGCAGACAGCAGAACACTGAAGCTTTCTTT	CASRQQNTEAFF
TRBV3-1/TRBV3-2	once	TRBJ1-1	-	TGTGCCAGCAGGCAGGGGAACAGGGACACTGAAGCTTTCTTT	CASRQGNRDTEAFF
TRBV5-4	few	TRBJ2-2	TRBD2	TGTGCCAGCAGCCCGGGACTAGCGGGTTCTTACTCCACCGGGGAGCTGTTTTTT	CASSPGLAGSYSTGELFF
TRBV10-3	once	TRBJ1-1	-	TGTGCCCACGCGGGGAGGGCGGACACTGAAGCTTTCTTT	CAHAGRADTEAFF
TRBV21-1	-	TRBJ1-3	-	TGTGCCAGCAGCAGGCGGGACGGTCTTTTT	CASSRRDGLF
TRBV7-6	once	TRBJ1-5	-	TGTGCCAGCAGCCAGGACAGCTGGGGGCCCCAGCATTTT	CASSQDSWGPQHF
TRBV2	-	TRBJ1-1	-	TGTGCCAGCAATAAGGGCCGGGGGACTGAAGCTTTCTTT	CASNKGRGTEAFF
TRBV5-5	-	TRBJ1-2	-	TGTGCCAGCAGCCTTTCGGCCCTCGGAGACTATGGCTACACCTTC	CASSLSALGDYGYTF